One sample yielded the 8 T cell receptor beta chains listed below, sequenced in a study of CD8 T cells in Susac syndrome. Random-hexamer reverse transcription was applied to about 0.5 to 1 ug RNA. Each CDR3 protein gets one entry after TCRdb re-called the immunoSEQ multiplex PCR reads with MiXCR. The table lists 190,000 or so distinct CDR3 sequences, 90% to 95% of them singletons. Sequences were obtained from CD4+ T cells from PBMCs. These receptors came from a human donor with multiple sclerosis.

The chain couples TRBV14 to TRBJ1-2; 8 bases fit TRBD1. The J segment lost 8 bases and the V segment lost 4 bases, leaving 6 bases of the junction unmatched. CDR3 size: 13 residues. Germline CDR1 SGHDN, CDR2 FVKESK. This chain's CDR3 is CASSPRQGMGYTF. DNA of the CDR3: TGTGCCAGCAGCCCAAGACAGGGGATGGGCTACACCTTC. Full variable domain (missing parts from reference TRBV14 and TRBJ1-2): EAGVTQFPSHSVIEKGQTVTLRCDPISGHDNLYWYRRVMGKEIKFLLHFVKESKQDESGMPNNRFLAERTGGTYSTLKVQPAELEDSGVYFCASSPRQGMGYTFGSGTRLTVV.

The DNA for the CDR3 is TGTGCCAGCACCAGAATGTACGAGCAGTACTTC. Translation gives CASTRMYEQYF. The chain has TRBV6-1 and TRBJ2-7; D is uncertain. CDR1 MNHNS and CDR2 SASEGT come from the germline V gene. V was cut by 7 bases and J by 4 bases, with 8 bases left in between. The CDR3 is 11 amino acids.

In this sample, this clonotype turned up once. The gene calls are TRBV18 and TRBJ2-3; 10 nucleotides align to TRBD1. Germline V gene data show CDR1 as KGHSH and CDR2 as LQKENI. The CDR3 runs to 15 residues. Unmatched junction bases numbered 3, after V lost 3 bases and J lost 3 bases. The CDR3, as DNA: TGTGCCAGCTCACCGAGGGACAGGGGAACAGATACGCAGTATTTT. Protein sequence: CASSPRDRGTDTQYF.

For the CDR3, the DNA is TGTGCCAGCAGCCAAGAGGGACAGGGCGAGTACTTC. This gives the protein CASSQEGQGEYF. The chain links TRBV3-1 to TRBJ2-7; 9 nucleotides agree with TRBD1. The CDR3 is made up of 12 amino acids. Germline trimming cut 0 bases from V and 11 bases from J; bases unmatched to any gene: 2. CDR1 is LGHDT, CDR2 YNNKEL, per germline (reference sequence).

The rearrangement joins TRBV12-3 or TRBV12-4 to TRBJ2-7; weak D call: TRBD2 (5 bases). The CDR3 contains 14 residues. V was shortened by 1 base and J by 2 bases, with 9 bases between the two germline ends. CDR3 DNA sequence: TGTGCCAGCAGTTTAGGAGGGCAGCCCTACGAGCAGTACTTC. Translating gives CASSLGGQPYEQYF.

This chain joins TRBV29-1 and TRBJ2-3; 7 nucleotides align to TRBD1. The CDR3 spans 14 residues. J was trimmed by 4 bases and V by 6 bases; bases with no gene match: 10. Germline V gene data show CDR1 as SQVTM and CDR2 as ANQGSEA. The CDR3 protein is CSVAYGQGADTQYF. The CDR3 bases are TGCAGCGTCGCATACGGGCAGGGGGCAGATACGCAGTATTTT.

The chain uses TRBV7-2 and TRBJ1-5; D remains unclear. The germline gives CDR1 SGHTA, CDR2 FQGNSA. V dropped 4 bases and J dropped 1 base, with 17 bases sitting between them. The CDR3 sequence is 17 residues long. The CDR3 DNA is TGTGCCAGCAGCTATAATTCAGGCGGGTACAGCAATCAGCCCCAGCATTTT. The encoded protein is CASSYNSGGYSNQPQHF.

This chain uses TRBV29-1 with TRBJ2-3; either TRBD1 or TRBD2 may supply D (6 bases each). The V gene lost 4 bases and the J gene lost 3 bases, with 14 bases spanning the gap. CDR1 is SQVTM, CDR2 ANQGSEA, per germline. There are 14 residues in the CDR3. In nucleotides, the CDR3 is TGCAGCGTTGGAACAGGGACTTCAACAGATACGCAGTATTTT. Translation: CSVGTGTSTDTQYF.